A single sample gave rise to the 29 T cell receptor beta chains below, sequenced in a study of human T cells and chemical hapten exposure. Regarding time point: patch test 3, about 24 weeks after DPC sensitization. The treatment here: therapeutic diphenylcyclopropenone sensitization with weekly scalp DPC. TCRdb analysed the RACE reads with MiXCR anew, one entry per CDR3 protein. The table has about 190,000 distinct CDR3 sequences, more than 20% seen once. The sample was whole blood, taken in connection with sensitization to the hapten diphenylcyclopropenone (DPC). The receptors derive from a middle-aged woman with alopecia areata. Some clones in this sample may be carry-over from other donors' samples.

This clonotype was seen more than once but under ten times. The chain links TRBV27 to TRBJ1-6, with D perhaps matching TRBD1 (6 bases). The CDR3 length is 14 residues. Trimming removed 3 bases from V and 7 bases from J, with 10 bases in between. The V gene's germline CDR1 is MNHEY and CDR2 SMNVEV (reference sequence). In DNA, the CDR3 is TGTGCCAGCAGTTTTTCCCAGGGGAATTCACCCCTCCACTTT. It encodes CASSFSQGNSPLHF.

The rearrangement joins TRBV6-2 or TRBV6-3 to TRBJ2-1; TRBD2 might be the D (5 bases). CDR1 is MNHEY, CDR2 SVGEGT, per germline. V lost 8 bases and J 6 bases, leaving 14 bases between the germline ends. This CDR3 is 13 amino acids long. CDR3 coding DNA: TGTGCCAGCCTCGGGGTGGTAGTCAATGAGCAGTTCTTC. Its translation: CASLGVVVNEQFF.

This clonotype has a handful of counts. This chain connects TRBV7-2 to TRBJ2-4; perhaps TRBD2 as D (6 bases). This CDR3 region has 16 residues. Germline loops: CDR1 SGHTA, CDR2 FQGNSA. Trimming shortened V by 1 base and J by 5 bases, and 15 bases separated the two germline ends. The CDR3 DNA follows: TGTGCCAGCAGCTTAGTTGGGGGGAGGACCCAAAACATTCAGTACTTC. The encoded protein is CASSLVGGRTQNIQYF. The variable domain in full, with the rest retrieved from reference TRBV7-2 and TRBJ2-4, is GAGVSQSPSNKVTEKGKDVELRCDPISGHTALYWYRQSLGQGLEFLIYFQGNSAPDKSGLPSDRFSAERTGGSVSTLTIQRTQQEDSAVYLCASSLVGGRTQNIQYFGAGTRLSVL.

This clonotype was seen only a few times. V and J are TRBV29-1 and TRBJ2-5; no clear D. CDR1 is SQVTM, CDR2 ANQGSEA, per germline. V lost 7 bases to trimming and J lost 2 bases, with 5 bases between them. The CDR3 covers 10 residues. The CDR3 here is CSAGQETQYF. The CDR3 DNA reads as TGCAGCGCCGGGCAAGAGACCCAGTACTTC.

The chain employs TRBV6-5 and TRBJ1-1; 7 bases fit TRBD1. V lost 6 bases to trimming and J lost 7 bases; unmatched junction nucleotides: 5. The germline CDR1 and CDR2 sequences are MNHEY and SVGAGI. The CDR3 has 12 amino acids. The CDR3 DNA sequence: TGTGCCAGCAGGGACAGGAATCTTGAAGCTTTCTTT. This translates into CASRDRNLEAFF.

This clonotype was detected only a few times. The chain recombines TRBV28 with TRBJ2-3, with 15 positions matching TRBD2. The CDR3 is 17 amino acids. Trimming at V came to 4 bases and at J to 2 bases, leaving 4 bases not matched to a gene. In germline, CDR1 is MDHEN, CDR2 SYDVKM. The CDR3 DNA sequence: TGTGCCAGCAGTTCAGGACTAGCGGGAGGGTCCACAGATACGCAGTATTTT. Its protein is CASSSGLAGGSTDTQYF.

The chain combines TRBV11-1 with TRBJ1-1; the D is unclear. The CDR3 contains 13 residues. Germline CDR1 and CDR2: SGHAT and FQDESV (reference sequence). V lost 3 bases and J lost 11, with 16 bases in between. The CDR3 coding sequence is TGTGCCAGCAGCTTGTGGGGAGGTGACTGGGCTTTCTTT. As protein: CASSLWGGDWAFF.

This clonotype was detected ten times or more. The chain couples TRBV27 to TRBJ2-7; D could derive from TRBD1 or TRBD2 (5 bases each). Germline V gene lookup returns CDR1 MNHEY and CDR2 SMNVEV (reference sequence). CDR3 length equals 14 residues. The V end was cut by 2 bases, the J end by 2 bases, with 10 bases between. The CDR3 region has the DNA TGTGCCAGCAGTTTAAACGGGGACGCCTACGAGCAGTACTTC. This sequence encodes CASSLNGDAYEQYF.

This clonotype was picked up a small number of times. The CDR3 bases are TGCGCCAGCAGCTCAAGTCCGACAGGGGGCAGGGAGACCCAGTACTTC. Amino acids: CASSSSPTGGRETQYF. V is TRBV4-3 and J is TRBJ2-5; 10 nucleotides agree with TRBD1. The V segment lost 5 bases and the J segment 5 bases; nucleotides outside the gene matches: 11. Germline V gene lookup returns CDR1 LGHNA and CDR2 YSLEER. The CDR3 runs 16 residues.

The chain has TRBV7-3 and TRBJ2-2; D not resolved. Germline V CDR1 and CDR2: SGHTA, FQGTGA. The CDR3 is made up of 13 amino acids. The V and J ends lost 5 bases and 7 bases respectively, with 11 bases between them. The CDR3 nucleotides read TGTGCCAGCAGCGGTAATGGTGGCGGGGAGCTGTTTTTT. It encodes CASSGNGGGELFF.

The chain carries TRBV5-1 and TRBJ1-2, with TRBD1 as a possible D gene (5 bases). Germline assignment: CDR1 SGHRS and CDR2 YFSETQ. Trimming took off 0 bases at V and 6 bases at J, with 18 bases between the two ends. This CDR3 region has 16 residues. The chain's CDR3 is CASSLGSGHMVDGYTF. The CDR3 nucleotides read TGCGCCAGCAGCTTGGGTTCTGGACATATGGTGGATGGCTACACCTTC.

This chain links TRBV7-9 with TRBJ2-3; 7 bases are a match to TRBD1. V lost 3 bases, J lost 2 bases, and 2 bases stayed unmatched. Germline V gives CDR1 SEHNR, CDR2 FQNEAQ (reference sequence). The CDR3 consists of 14 residues. The CDR3 loop is CASSLRGLTDTQYF. In DNA form, the CDR3 reads TGTGCCAGCAGCTTGAGGGGGCTCACAGATACGCAGTATTTT.

The sample holds a few counts of this clonotype. The CDR3 sequence is CASSRDSKNTEAFF. CDR3 bases: TGCGCCAGCAGCCGCGACAGTAAGAACACTGAAGCTTTCTTT. The chain has TRBV4-3 and TRBJ1-1, with D possibly TRBD1 on 5 matching bases. CDR3 length: 14 amino acids. CDR1 and CDR2 (germline): LGHNA, YSLEER. V was clipped by 4 bases and J by 1 base, with 10 bases between them.

This clonotype was seen more than once but under ten times. This rearrangement joins TRBV7-2 to TRBJ2-3; D is unresolved. The germline gives CDR1 SGHTA, CDR2 FQGNSA. The CDR3 consists of 12 residues. Deletions cut 3 bases from V and 6 bases from J, with 7 bases between. This CDR3 is CASSFYGDTQYF. DNA of the CDR3: TGTGCCAGCAGCTTCTACGGTGATACGCAGTATTTT. The whole variable domain, remainder taken from reference TRBV7-2 and TRBJ2-3, is GAGVSQSPSNKVTEKGKDVELRCDPISGHTALYWYRQSLGQGLEFLIYFQGNSAPDKSGLPSDRFSAERTGGSVSTLTIQRTQQEDSAVYLCASSFYGDTQYFGPGTRLTVL.

The chain recombines TRBV7-6 with TRBJ2-7; a weak D match, TRBD1 (6 bases). Germline V gene sequence: CDR1 SGHVS, CDR2 FNYEAQ. This CDR3 spans 16 amino acids. With 5 bases removed from V and 2 bases from J, the gap between germline ends came to 19 bases. For the CDR3, the DNA is TGTGCCAGCAGCCCTAAGACAGGACTCAAGCCCTACGAGCAGTACTTC. Translating gives CASSPKTGLKPYEQYF.

In the case of this clonotype: One end of the junction varies from germline; a read error may be responsible. The chain is built from TRBV11-1 and TRBJ2-2; D unresolved. This CDR3 contains 15 residues. The germline gives CDR1 SGHAT, CDR2 FQDESV (reference sequence). This chain's CDR3 is CASSLEGGLTEELFF. The CDR3, as DNA: TGTGCCAGCAGCTTAGAGGGCGGCCTCACCGAGGAGCTGTTTTTT.

V usage is TRBV6-6 and J usage is TRBJ2-7; 7 nucleotides match TRBD2. The CDR3 consists of 15 residues. Per germline, CDR1 MNHNY and CDR2 SVGAGI (reference sequence). With 0 bases clipped from V and 1 base from J, the junction kept 3 bases outside the gene matches. The CDR3 coding sequence is TGTGCCAGCAGTTACTCGGGTAGCGGGTCCTACGAGCAGTACTTC. This codes for CASSYSGSGSYEQYF.

The V and J genes are TRBV10-3 and TRBJ2-1, with 8 positions matching TRBD2. The trim removed 8 bases at V and 1 base at J, leaving 4 bases unmatched. The CDR3 is 14 amino acids. Per germline, CDR1 ENHRY and CDR2 SYGVKD. This chain's CDR3 is CAISPGGSYNEQFF. The CDR3 bases are TGTGCCATCTCCCCGGGAGGGTCCTACAATGAGCAGTTCTTC.

The chain recombines TRBV5-1 with TRBJ2-5, with D possibly TRBD2 on 6 matching bases. V was pared by 0 bases and J by 0 bases, with 12 bases between. CDR1 is SGHRS, CDR2 YFSETQ, per germline. The CDR3 length is 16 residues. The CDR3, as DNA: TGCGCCAGCAGCTTGGGACCCCGGGACTACCAAGAGACCCAGTACTTC. Amino acids: CASSLGPRDYQETQYF.

The V call is TRBV28, the J call TRBJ1-6; D is possibly TRBD1 (5 bases). The CDR3 runs to 12 residues. CDR1 is MDHEN and CDR2 is SYDVKM in the germline V gene. V lost 8 bases to trimming and J lost 7 bases, with 9 bases between them. CDR3 in DNA: TGTGCCAGCGGGACGGGGAATTCACCCCTCCACTTT. Translated, it gives CASGTGNSPLHF.

This chain connects TRBV28 to TRBJ2-7, with TRBD2 matching 7 bases. Germline V gene lookup returns CDR1 MDHEN and CDR2 SYDVKM. CDR3 length equals 14 residues. V shed 8 bases and J 4 bases; nucleotides not matched to a gene: 11. This chain's CDR3 is CASAGGRRVYEQYF. The CDR3 nucleotides are TGTGCCAGCGCCGGGGGGAGGAGGGTTTACGAGCAGTACTTC.

The chain has TRBV29-1 and TRBJ2-2; 7 bases line up with TRBD1. Germline CDR1 SQVTM, CDR2 ANQGSEA. The CDR3 contains 13 residues. The V segment lost 6 bases and the J segment 7 bases; nucleotides outside the gene matches: 8. This chain's CDR3 is CSVVWTGGGELFF. CDR3 DNA: TGCAGCGTCGTTTGGACAGGAGGCGGGGAGCTGTTTTTT.

The chain recombines TRBV29-1 with TRBJ2-2; D ambiguous. Between the trimmed V and J ends, which lost 4 bases and 4 bases, there was a span of 4 bases. Germline V gives CDR1 SQVTM, CDR2 ANQGSEA. This CDR3 is 11 amino acids long. The CDR3 coding sequence is TGCAGCGTTGTTCTCACCGGGGAGCTGTTTTTT. Amino acids: CSVVLTGELFF.

The table lists this clonotype with a count of one. This chain connects TRBV6-2 or TRBV6-3 to TRBJ1-1, with 7 bases matching TRBD1. Germline V gene sequence: CDR1 MNHEY, CDR2 SVGEGT. The CDR3 totals 14 residues. With V trimmed by 4 bases and J by 1 base, 3 bases remained unmatched. The CDR3 loop is CASSWRDRNTEAFF. The CDR3, as DNA: TGTGCCAGCAGTTGGCGGGACAGGAACACTGAAGCTTTCTTT.

The chain couples TRBV20-1 to TRBJ1-2; 9 bases map to TRBD1. V shed 0 bases, J shed 2 bases, and the junction held 4 bases outside the gene matches. Germline-derived CDR1 and CDR2 are DFQATT and SNEGSKA (reference sequence). The CDR3 contains 15 residues. The CDR3 sequence: CSARDKTGGNYGYTF. CDR3 in DNA: TGCAGTGCTAGAGACAAGACAGGGGGGAACTATGGCTACACCTTC.

The chain uses TRBV10-3 and TRBJ1-3; D gene ambiguous. This CDR3 comprises 14 residues. V was trimmed by 4 bases and J by 1 base, leaving 8 bases between them. Germline values: CDR1 ENHRY, CDR2 SYGVKD. CDR3 residues: CAISGTESGNTIYF. The CDR3 nucleotides read TGTGCCATCAGTGGTACGGAGTCTGGAAACACCATATATTTT.

The chain has TRBV6-2 or TRBV6-3 and TRBJ1-1; D is undetermined. The length of the CDR3 is 14 residues. Trimming took off 2 bases at V and 1 base at J, with 8 bases between the two ends. The germline gives CDR1 MNHEY, CDR2 SVGEGT. The CDR3 reads CASSYAGSNTEAFF. The CDR3 region has the DNA TGTGCCAGCAGTTACGCGGGTTCGAACACTGAAGCTTTCTTT.

This clonotype appeared a few times. V and J are TRBV11-3 and TRBJ2-7; D is unresolved. There are 14 residues in the CDR3. Germline CDR1 reads SGHNT; CDR2 reads YENEEA. V was clipped by 1 base and J by 6 bases, with 13 bases between them. The CDR3 spells CASSLGLRAGEQYF. The CDR3 DNA reads TGTGCCAGCAGCTTAGGGCTACGGGCAGGCGAGCAGTACTTC.

This clonotype appeared a few times. The V and J genes are TRBV6-6 and TRBJ2-2; no definite D call. Trimming removed 4 bases at V and 11 bases at J, with 8 bases between. Germline V CDR1 and CDR2: MNHNY, SVGAGI (reference sequence). The length of the CDR3 is 11 residues. CDR3 coding DNA: TGTGCCAGCAGTTTTGGTTTAGAGCTGTTTTTT. This codes for CASSFGLELFF.